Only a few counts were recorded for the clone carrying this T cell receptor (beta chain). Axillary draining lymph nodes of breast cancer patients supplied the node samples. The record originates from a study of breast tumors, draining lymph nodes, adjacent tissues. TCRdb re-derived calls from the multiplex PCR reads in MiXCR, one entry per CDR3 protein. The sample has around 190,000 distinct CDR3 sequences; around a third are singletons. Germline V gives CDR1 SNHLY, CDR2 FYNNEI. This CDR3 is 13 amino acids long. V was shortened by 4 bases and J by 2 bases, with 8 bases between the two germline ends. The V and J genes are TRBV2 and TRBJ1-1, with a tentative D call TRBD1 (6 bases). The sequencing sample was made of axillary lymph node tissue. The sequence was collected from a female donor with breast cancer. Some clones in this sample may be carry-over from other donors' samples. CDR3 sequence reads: CASSVQGNTEAFF. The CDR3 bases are TGTGCCAGCAGTGTACAGGGTAACACTGAAGCTTTCTTT.